This entry describes one TCR beta chain. The record originates from a study of cytomegalovirus exposure and HLA in healthy donors. This CDR3 comprises 16 residues. Trimming cost V 0 bases and J 0 bases, with 9 bases left between them. Germline lookup yields CDR1 MGHRA and CDR2 YSYEKL. In the PCR, 60 Vbeta and 13 Jbeta primers were used. Measured with immunoSEQ multiplex PCR; TCRdb has only the in-frame clones, and not every one. This table has about 200,000 clones, 75% to 90% appearing once. The sample taken for sequencing was PBMCs. This clonotype was obtained from a woman aged 25 to 39 in good health and CMV-seronegative. The V and J genes are TRBV4-1 and TRBJ2-1; the D is unclear. The CDR3 region is CASSQEVRLSYNEQFF. CDR3 bases: TGCGCCAGCAGCCAAGAAGTTCGACTCTCCTACAATGAGCAGTTCTTC.